The sequence of this T cell receptor (beta chain) was determined in a study of identical twins. Study-level points and caveats: Interpretation of the results relied on cross-sectional statistical analysis and not on following the same donors. Excess sharing by twins proved weaker in beta out-of-frame sequences.

Unique molecular identifiers were in the cDNA, with template-switch universal primer binding. TCRdb fed the 5' RACE reads into MiXCR, producing one record per CDR3 protein. Of 1.5 million to 2 million distinct CDR3 sequences in the sample, about 31% were seen once. This CDR3 region has 16 residues. Unmatched junction bases numbered 9, after V lost 6 bases and J lost 2 bases. From germline, CDR1 is MNHEY and CDR2 SVGAGI. This clonotype came up a few times. The target antigen is unknown. The sequence came from a newborn girl in good health. The chain carries TRBV6-5 and TRBJ2-1; the match to TRBD2 covers 8 bases. The material sequenced was cord blood. In nucleotides, the CDR3 is TGTGCCAGCAGACTCACCGGGACTAGGGCCTACAATGAGCAGTTCTTC. Its protein product is CASRLTGTRAYNEQFF.